Each of the 5 T cell receptor beta chains below was sequenced from the same sample in a study of human T cells and chemical hapten exposure. TCRdb called the RACE reads again in MiXCR, with one record for every CDR3 protein. Here the sample spans 200,000 to 300,000 distinct CDR3 sequences, around 9.3% being singletons. Time point meaning: pre-sensitization, week 0. Described treatment: therapeutic diphenylcyclopropenone sensitization with weekly scalp DPC. The source material was whole blood, sampled in connection with sensitization to the hapten diphenylcyclopropenone (DPC). The receptors here all came from a middle-aged woman with alopecia areata. Some clones in this sample may be carry-over from other donors' samples.

V gene TRBV29-1 combines with J gene TRBJ2-2, with 8 bases matching TRBD1. Germline CDR1 reads SQVTM; CDR2 reads ANQGSEA. The CDR3 length is 12 residues. The junction had 3 bases not matched to a gene; V was cut back by 3 bases and J by 9 bases. The CDR3 DNA sequence: TGCAGCGTTGAGGCAGGGGGCCGGGAGCTGTTTTTT. As protein: CSVEAGGRELFF.

This clonotype counts as medium-sized. This sequence joins TRBV6-5 and TRBJ2-1, with a weak D call TRBD1 (6 bases). V dropped 2 bases and J dropped 0 bases, with 11 bases sitting between them. The length of the CDR3 is 16 residues. In germline, CDR1 is MNHEY, CDR2 SVGAGI. The CDR3 sequence is CASSYNRVPSYNEQFF. Here the CDR3 DNA reads TGTGCCAGCAGTTACAACAGGGTGCCCTCCTACAATGAGCAGTTCTTC.

This clonotype came up many times. The rearrangement uses TRBV2 and TRBJ2-3, with TRBD2 matching over 12 bases. V lost 0 bases to trimming and J lost 1 base; unmatched junction nucleotides: 2. This CDR3 comprises 17 residues. In germline, CDR1 is SNHLY, CDR2 FYNNEI. CDR3 residues: CASSEARLAGGTDTQYF. CDR3 in DNA: TGTGCCAGCAGTGAAGCAAGACTAGCGGGAGGCACAGATACGCAGTATTTT.

This clonotype came up a few times. The gene calls are TRBV12-3 or TRBV12-4 and TRBJ2-3; maybe TRBD2 (5 bases). V was pared by 8 bases and J by 3 bases, with 15 bases between. The CDR3 is 14 amino acids. The CDR3, as DNA: TGTGCCAGCGGGAGACCCCCGGAGACAGATACGCAGTATTTT. This sequence encodes CASGRPPETDTQYF.

The chain uses TRBV15 and TRBJ1-3; D uncertain. Germline CDR1 LNHNV, CDR2 YYDKDF (reference sequence). This CDR3 is 15 amino acids long. V gave up 0 bases and J gave up 2 bases, with 8 bases separating them. The CDR3, as DNA: TGTGCCACCAGCAGAGATAGTGACGCTGGAAACACCATATATTTT. It codes for CATSRDSDAGNTIYF.